This TCR beta chain was found in a study of cytomegalovirus exposure and HLA in healthy donors (dated by TCRdb to between 2016 and 2019). Study-level background: An earlier analysis of under 600 of the donors reported 276 Gb of sequence data and some 100 million unique TCR beta sequences from about 179 million T cells. To study patterns of TCR occurrence, a later analysis re-analyzed previously published TCR beta repertoires from just over 650 donors and added high-resolution HLA genotyping. In addition to the first cohort of 650 to 800 subjects, a separate validation cohort of 130 or so different subjects was used. Every discovery cohort repertoire had been produced on one sequencing platform. The genetic ancestry cluster associated with self-reported Caucasian donors included around 76% of the 398 genotyped donors. A later genetic analysis took genome-wide SNP genotypes for 398 of the 666 donors and used that subset as a discovery cohort. The aim of the study was to test whether cataloging public T cell receptors could identify signatures of past pathogen exposure. The study combined high-throughput TCR immunosequencing, statistical association of individual TCRs with disease status, and machine learning to predict cytomegalovirus infection status. Across some 400 genotyped donors of the cohort, an average of approximately 220,000 unique TCR beta nucleotide sequences per donor were sequenced, and about a sixth of those sequences were non-productive. The study used immunosequencing to profile the T cell repertoires of under 700 subjects and linked those repertoires to cytomegalovirus serostatus. Donor age, sex, ethnicity and CMV serostatus were compiled together with the repertoire data. Several DR-DQ haplotypes were treated as single units for association and clustering because of strong linkage in the cohort. Around 330 gigabases of sequencing data and roughly 81 million unique TCR sequences made up an early release that covered nearly 650 HLA-typed donors. Typing coverage differed by locus: A, B, C, DRB1 and DQB1 were typed in roughly 629-630 donors, DQA1 in about 560, DPA1 in some 610, and DPB1 in roughly 450. HLA typing covered class I and class II loci at four-digit resolution. The later analysis used no new phenotypic data to find candidate immune exposures, relying instead on TCR beta sequences and their occurrence across donors. An earlier analysis of approximately 640 of the donors applied high-throughput TCR beta sequencing to assess whether each TCR beta V gene segment acted as functional or pseudogenic.

At the junction V is shortened by 7 bases and J by 5 bases; bases outside the gene matches: 8. CDR1 and CDR2, looked up from the germline V gene, are SQVTM and ANQGSEA. The CDR3, from cysteine to phenylalanine, totals 14 residues. The only DNA kept is the CDR3, 42 bases in frame from the first base. In total, 630 or so healthy bone marrow donors made up the cohort. All cohort members were sampled while nominally healthy, although unrecorded immune exposures were likely present. The donor tested CMV seropositive and was one of the 289 seropositive cohort members. Each donor provided a peripheral blood sample, and peripheral blood mononuclear cells were used for TCR beta sequencing. Genomic DNA was extracted from the blood cell samples with the Qiagen DNeasy Blood Extraction Kit. Comment on this clone: Its antigen specificity is not known. Within one base of it there is no much larger clone, and no base qualities were kept.

What the authors observed across the whole study: Cytomegalovirus status was reported to be diagnosed by the classifier with high specificity and sensitivity in both the original and validation cohorts. In vitro tests confirmed that a few of the cytomegalovirus-associated TCR beta chains recognize cytomegalovirus antigens. The earlier analysis of approximately 590 of the donors excluded roughly 16 rarely observed V segments, including chromosome 9 orphons, because counts were too low. A later analysis associated 16,951 TCR beta sequences with specific HLA alleles at a false discovery rate of 0.05. In a later analysis, HLA-associated TCR beta chains showed more clonal expansion and lower generation probabilities than non-associated chains that were equally common. Immune exposure information for the cohort was limited to CMV serostatus. The presence/absence analyses assumed that sequencing depth was roughly uniform across donors, and that assumption may not be true. According to a later analysis, most CMV-associated TCR beta chains appeared to be HLA-restricted, and the HLA associations seemed to be driven largely by CMV exposure. Because the 87-base-pair reads could not distinguish some IMGT-functional V segments, including TRBV6-2 and TRBV6-3, those segments were excluded. The authors suggested that the approach could potentially be generalized to other disease states and immunological phenotypes. A cluster of highly shared sequence variants was judged likely to be a technical artifact of the sequencing pipeline. This cohort had only TCR beta chains sequenced, and the lack of alpha or paired-chain data limited which features could be detected. According to a later analysis, parvovirus B19, influenza, CMV and Epstein-Barr virus appeared linked to several top co-occurrence clusters. The study listed 170 or so TCR beta chains as associated with cytomegalovirus. Because some donors lacked HLA typing at each locus, the association tests relied only on the typed subset. Broadly in line with IMGT annotations, most TCR beta V segments showed up in productive rearrangements about 90% or about 30% of the time in an earlier analysis of 587 of the donors. In a later analysis, the rate of TCR association differed among HLA loci, with DRB1 alleles having the most associated TCRs and HLA-C alleles having the fewest. A later genetic analysis associated a missense DCLRE1C variant with V-gene and J-gene trimming of TCR beta chains, and an independent cohort replicated the association. Compared with the approximately 670-donor mean, donors in an Asian-associated ancestry cluster had fewer N-insertions in productive TCRs, according to a later genetic analysis. Correlated functional status among segregating V segments might reflect linkage disequilibrium, but an unknown experimental factor could not be ruled out. While some public TCRs were present in many individuals, most TCR sequences turned up only very rarely across donors. When HLA alleles, especially DR and DQ, strongly co-occurred, attributing TCR associations to individual alleles was difficult. A further reported finding was that TCR beta sequences accurately predicted the HLA-A and HLA-B alleles for most subjects in the first cohort.

The receptor library was made with the immunoSEQ multiplex PCR assay. For the multiplex PCR, a mixture combining 60 forward primers for TCR Vbeta segments and 13 reverse primers for TCR Jbeta segments was used. A multiplex PCR assay on genomic DNA amplified the CDR3 region of rearranged TCR beta genes. Amplified TCR beta libraries were sequenced as 87-base-pair reads on the Illumina HiSeq System. For the original study's pipeline: A later analysis counted approximately 76 million unique TCR beta chains across the 550 to 700 repertoires, and approximately 11 million of these chains were shared by at least two donors. To remove PCR and sequencing errors, raw reads were error-corrected and collapsed into unique sequences using a nearest-neighbor algorithm that merged closely related sequences. To assign V, D and J gene segments, CDR3 sequences were aligned to IMGT reference sequences. For a sequence to be retained, at least a six-nucleotide match to both a V gene segment and a J gene segment was required. A rearrangement counted as productive if the CDR3 had no stop codons and remained in frame with V and J, and every other rearrangement counted as non-productive. CDR3 was defined by IMGT convention, running from the second conserved V-encoded cysteine to the conserved J-encoded phenylalanine. In an earlier analysis of 500 to 650 of the donors, sequences lacking an unambiguous match to a single V gene segment were excluded. In an earlier analysis of several hundred of the donors, V segments were called functional above 56.7% productive rearrangements and were called segregating when the between-donor standard deviation exceeded 5%. A statistical classification framework was built to diagnose cytomegalovirus status from the catalog of TCR beta chain sequences. V and J gene assignment, in a later analysis, came from comparing TCR nucleotide sequences with IMGT/GENE-DB human TR gene sequences. Using the TCRdist pipeline, a later analysis assigned CDR3 sequences along with most-parsimonious VDJ recombination scenarios. A later analysis defined each TCR beta chain by its CDR3 amino acid sequence plus V-gene family, and excluded reads lacking a unique V-gene family. In a later analysis, fewer than 600 highly shared, low-generation-probability nucleotide sequences were removed to address suspected cross-contamination and a sequencing artifact. In a later analysis, a clonal expansion index was calculated for each public chain from normalized within-repertoire ranks of inferred template counts. Generation probabilities in a later analysis came from a VDJ recombination model fitted to out-of-frame rearrangements, and those results were checked against IGoR. In a later analysis, TCR-TCR, TCR-HLA and TCR-CMV co-occurrence was scored with hypergeometric tests, and a repertoire-size bias correction was applied to TCR pairs. In a later analysis, false discovery rates were estimated by permuting HLA or CMV assignments 20 times. In a later analysis, co-occurring TCRs were grouped with DBSCAN, and TCRdist sequence similarity was added when clustering was performed within HLA-allele-positive subsets. For co-occurrence clustering, repertoires with fewer than 30,000 or more than 120,000 public chains were excluded, along with roughly 5 repertoires with anomalous nucleotide sharing. TCRdb holds this immuneACCESS table with in-frame rearrangements only. Some clones are missing; in checked studies, unresolved V genes explain under half, and the rest has no known cause. The V and J calls and clone size come from that table; D and trimming were worked out from the DNA. The sample records about 50,000 clones, over 75% of which are singletons. The leading ten clones occupy under 2.5% of the sample.

The sequenced sample consisted of PBMCs. Rearrangement joined TRBV29-1 to TRBJ2-1, with TRBD2 matching 10 junction bases. The receptor was isolated from a boy aged 10-17 years in good health and CMV-seropositive. The CDR3 protein is CSADTSGKDNEQFF. The nucleotides read TGCAGCGCGGACACTAGCGGGAAAGACAATGAGCAGTTCTTC.